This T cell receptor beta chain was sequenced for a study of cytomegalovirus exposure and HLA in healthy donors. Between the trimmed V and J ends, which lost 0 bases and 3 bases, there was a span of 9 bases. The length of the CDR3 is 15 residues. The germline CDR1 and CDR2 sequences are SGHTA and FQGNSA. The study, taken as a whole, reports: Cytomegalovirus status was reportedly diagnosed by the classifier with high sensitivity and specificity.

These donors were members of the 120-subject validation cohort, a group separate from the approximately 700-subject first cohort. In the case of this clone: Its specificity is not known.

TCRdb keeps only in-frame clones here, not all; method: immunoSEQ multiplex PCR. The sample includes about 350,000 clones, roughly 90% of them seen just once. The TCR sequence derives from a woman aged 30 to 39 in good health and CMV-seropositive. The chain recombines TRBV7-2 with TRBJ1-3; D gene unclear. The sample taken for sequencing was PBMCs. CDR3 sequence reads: CASSLAKGVGNTIYF. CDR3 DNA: TGTGCCAGCAGCTTAGCCAAGGGTGTTGGAAACACCATATATTTT.